This TCR beta chain was recorded in a study of T cell repertoires in cytomegalovirus infection. General observations from the study: Pooled public TCR beta family frequency picked out CMV carriers with the relevant HLA. Clonotypes of TCR beta that were HLA-C-restricted and CMV-specific dominated the ex vivo response.

The germline CDR1 and CDR2 sequences are SGHTA and FQGNSA. The CDR3 totals 13 residues. J gave up 6 bases and V 5 bases, and 5 bases lay outside the gene matches. This clonotype was recorded many times. No antigen is known for it. TCRdb processed the reads anew with MiXCR; each CDR3 protein has one entry. Altogether hundreds of thousands of distinct CDR3 sequences are present, approximately 32% being singletons, with the ten largest covering around 12%. The chain links TRBV7-2 to TRBJ2-3, with TRBD1 matching over 7 bases. Here the sequenced sample was cultured CD8+ T cells from PBMCs, taken from culture after CMV antigen stimulation. The receptor's source is a human donor in good health (CMV status not recorded). Some clones in this sample may be carry-over from other donors' samples. CDR3 loop: CASSGETGDTQYF. The CDR3, as DNA: TGTGCCAGCAGCGGAGAGACAGGGGATACGCAGTATTTT. The entire variable domain, with the rest obtained from reference TRBV7-2 and TRBJ2-3, is as follows: GAGVSQSPSNKVTEKGKDVELRCDPISGHTALYWYRQSLGQGLEFLIYFQGNSAPDKSGLPSDRFSAERTGGSVSTLTIQRTQQEDSAVYLCASSGETGDTQYFGPGTRLTVL.